This T cell receptor (beta chain) originates from a study of patients and donors after allogeneic stem cell transplantation. V was clipped by 5 bases and J by 5 bases, with 12 bases between them. The germline V gene encodes CDR1 MDHEN and CDR2 SYDVKM. The CDR3 runs to 13 residues. From the RT-PCR reads, TCRdb called clonotypes with MiXCR, one entry per CDR3 protein. The sample lists 190,000 or so distinct CDR3 sequences, 38% occurring once. Sample: blood, either unsorted or a sorted T cell fraction (not recorded which). The TCR comes from a human donor who was either an allogeneic HSCT recipient or a stem cell or donor lymphocyte infusion donor (not recorded which). It is not recorded whose cells these are; they may come from a transplant donor. The V gene is TRBV28, the J gene TRBJ2-5, with a tentative D call TRBD2 (6 bases). The CDR3 loop is CASSTLGRETQYF. The CDR3, as DNA: TGTGCCAGCAGTACCTTGGGGAGGGAGACCCAGTACTTC. The full variable domain, rest sourced from reference TRBV28 and TRBJ2-5, is DVKVTQSSRYLVKRTGEKVFLECVQDMDHENMFWYRQDPGLGLRLIYFSYDVKMKEKGDIPEGYSVSREKKERFSLILESASTNQTSMYLCASSTLGRETQYFGPGTRLLVL.